What follows describes a single TCR beta chain. This entry belongs to a study of T cell responses to AZD1222 COVID-19 vaccine. Second doses were pooled across both intervals (about 4 or about 12 weeks). The assay was immunoSEQ multiplex PCR, and TCRdb's table has in-frame clones only and misses some. Of around 140,000 clones detected, just over 90% appear once; the ten largest clones hold around 1%. The TCR originated in an adult who received the AZD1222 COVID-19 vaccine. The sample in question was peripheral blood, obtained 28 days after the second AZD1222 dose.

CDR3 in DNA: TGTGCCAGCACCTCGGGACTCACGAAAGCGAACACTGAAGCTTTCTTT. Protein sequence: CASTSGLTKANTEAFF. The chain couples TRBV2 to TRBJ1-1; D might be TRBD1 (5 bases). This CDR3 is built from 16 residues. Trimming stripped 7 bases from V and 1 base from J, with 19 bases between. Germline loops: CDR1 SNHLY, CDR2 FYNNEI.